This is a list of T cell receptor beta chains from one sample in a study of cytomegalovirus exposure and HLA in healthy donors. Repertoires were generated with immunoSEQ multiplex PCR, while TCRdb's copy carries only in-frame clones and drops some. In the table there are 150,000 or so clones, about 80% of which are singletons. The source material was PBMCs. The receptors originated from a woman aged 40 to 50 in good health and CMV-seronegative. Each CDR3 is given with its conserved first and last residue. The order of the fields is clone size, V gene, D gene, J gene, CDR3 length, CDR3 DNA, CDR3 protein. A D gene is named only where the DNA matches it firmly. Only some rows state a clone size, as once, few, many or a class for expanded clones.

-	TRBV11-2	TRBD1	TRBJ2-7	18	TGTGCCAGCAGCTTAGAAGGGACAGGGGCCGGACGCTCCTACGAGCAGTACTTC	CASSLEGTGAGRSYEQYF
-	TRBV27	-	TRBJ2-7	13	TGTGCCAGCAGTCTAGCTCCGGAGAGCGAGCAGTACTTC	CASSLAPESEQYF
few	TRBV2	TRBD2	TRBJ2-7	16	TGTGCCAGCGGACCGGGACTAGCGGGAGTCGGCTATGAGCAGTACTTC	CASGPGLAGVGYEQYF
few	TRBV27	-	TRBJ2-7	13	TGTGCCAGCAGTTTGTCAGGGTCCTACGAGCAGTACTTC	CASSLSGSYEQYF
-	TRBV27	TRBD1	TRBJ1-1	16	TGTGCCAGCAGTTTATTTAGGGGGCGGGGGAACACTGAAGCTTTCTTT	CASSLFRGRGNTEAFF
-	TRBV11-3	TRBD1	TRBJ1-1	15	TGTGCCAGCAGCTCTTTGGGACAGATGAACACTGAAGCTTTCTTT	CASSSLGQMNTEAFF
-	TRBV19	-	TRBJ2-3	16	TGTGCCAGTAGTCCCCATTCCGGGACTGATACAGATACGCAGTATTTT	CASSPHSGTDTDTQYF
-	TRBV11-3	-	TRBJ1-1	14	TGTGCCAGCAGCCCGGGTCTTCAGGGGACTGAAGCTTTCTTT	CASSPGLQGTEAFF
-	TRBV19	TRBD2	TRBJ2-6	18	TGTGCCAGTACGAGGACTAGCGGGAGACTCTCTGGGGCCAACGGCCTGACTTTC	CASTRTSGRLSGANGLTF
-	TRBV6-5	TRBD2	TRBJ2-7	15	TGTGCCAGCAGTTACAGGGATGGGGGGGTCTACGAGCAGTACTTC	CASSYRDGGVYEQYF
-	TRBV5-1	-	TRBJ1-4	14	TGCGCCAGCAGCTTGGGAGCAACTAATGAAAAACTGTTTTTT	CASSLGATNEKLFF
-	TRBV5-6	TRBD2	TRBJ2-5	14	TGTGCCAGCAGTCCCGGACTAGCAGGGGTGGCCCAGTACTTC	CASSPGLAGVAQYF
-	TRBV27	TRBD1	TRBJ1-1	13	TGTGCCAGCAGACTAGGGGGCTACACTGAAGCTTTCTTT	CASRLGGYTEAFF
-	TRBV6-1	TRBD1	TRBJ1-2	14	TGTGCCAGCAGTGAACGGGTCGACAGGGCTGGCTACACCTTC	CASSERVDRAGYTF
few	TRBV20-1	-	TRBJ2-7	11	TGCAGTGCTAGTTTCAGCTACGAGCAGTACTTC	CSASFSYEQYF
few	TRBV7-8	TRBD1	TRBJ2-1	13	TGTGCCAGCAGATCAAACAGGGGTAATGAGCAGTTCTTC	CASRSNRGNEQFF
-	TRBV28	-	TRBJ2-3	12	TGTGCCAGCAGGCTGACCAGCGGTACGCAGTATTTT	CASRLTSGTQYF
-	TRBV5-6	-	TRBJ2-4	15	TGTGCCAGCAGCTTGGGGGGACTAGCCAAAAACATTCAGTACTTC	CASSLGGLAKNIQYF
-	TRBV18	TRBD1	TRBJ1-5	15	TGTGCCAGCTCACCCACGGGACAGGACAATCAGCCCCAGCATTTT	CASSPTGQDNQPQHF
-	TRBV27	TRBD1	TRBJ2-7	15	TGTGCCAGAGGCGGGGAGACGACAGGGGAGGTCGAGCAGTACTTC	CARGGETTGEVEQYF